What follows are 24 T cell receptor beta chains derived from one specimen sequenced in a study of cytomegalovirus exposure and HLA in healthy donors. PCR was performed using 60 Vbeta and 13 Jbeta primers. The data were produced by immunoSEQ multiplex PCR, yet TCRdb's version contains in-frame clones alone and is incomplete. The sample includes 150,000 to 200,000 clones, around 75% of them seen just once. The material sequenced was PBMCs. These receptors came from a woman in her forties or fifties in good health and CMV-seronegative.

CDR3 residues: CASSDTSLQGSGKVSTEAFF. The CDR3 DNA reads as TGTGCCAGCAGTGATACCTCACTTCAGGGGTCGGGGAAGGTTAGCACTGAAGCTTTCTTT. The J gene is TRBJ1-1, the V gene TRBV6-1; D might be TRBD1 (6 bases). Germline-derived CDR1 and CDR2 are MNHNS and SASEGT. This CDR3 contains 20 residues. Trimming took off 3 bases at V and 4 bases at J, with 30 bases between the two ends.

The rearrangement uses TRBV6-5 and TRBJ2-1; 9 positions match TRBD2. The V segment lost 0 bases and the J segment 4 bases; nucleotides outside the gene matches: 4. Germline V gives CDR1 MNHEY, CDR2 SVGAGI. This CDR3 spans 16 amino acids. The chain's CDR3 is CASSYSGGGAYNEQFF. CDR3 sequence (DNA): TGTGCCAGCAGTTACTCTGGCGGGGGGGCGTACAATGAGCAGTTCTTC.

The chain combines TRBV19 with TRBJ1-5; D possibly corresponds to TRBD1 (6 bases). Looked up from germline, CDR1 is LNHDA and CDR2 is SQIVND (reference sequence). V lost 7 bases and J lost 3, with 13 bases in between. The CDR3 extends over 14 amino acids. The CDR3 DNA sequence: TGTGCCAGTAATGACAGGTGGAACAATCAGCCCCAGCATTTT. Amino acids: CASNDRWNNQPQHF.

The chain carries TRBV5-1 and TRBJ2-7; possibly TRBD2 for D (6 bases). V dropped 2 bases and J dropped 3 bases, with 12 bases sitting between them. In germline, CDR1 is SGHRS, CDR2 YFSETQ. The CDR3 totals 14 residues. The CDR3 region is CASSLVAESYEQYF. The CDR3 DNA is TGCGCCAGCAGCTTAGTAGCGGAGAGCTACGAGCAGTACTTC.

The chain is built from TRBV9 and TRBJ2-4; 9 bases line up with TRBD1. CDR1 and CDR2 from the germline V gene are SGDLS and YYNGEE. The CDR3 covers 14 residues. V shed 4 bases and J 8 bases; nucleotides not matched to a gene: 7. The DNA of the CDR3 is TGTGCCAGCAGCCCCCGGGACAGGGCCGACATTCAGTACTTC. Its translation is CASSPRDRADIQYF.

The chain joins TRBV7-9 to TRBJ2-1; TRBD2 aligns across 9 bases. The CDR3 contains 17 residues. The V segment lost 5 bases and the J segment 7 bases; nucleotides outside the gene matches: 15. The germline gives CDR1 SEHNR, CDR2 FQNEAQ (reference sequence). CDR3 sequence reads: CASSPAVGIAGENEQFF. The CDR3 DNA reads as TGTGCCAGCAGCCCCGCGGTGGGAATAGCGGGAGAAAATGAGCAGTTCTTC.

The rearrangement joins TRBV5-1 to TRBJ1-4; D ambiguous. The CDR3 covers 16 residues. The ends were cut back, 3 bases at V and 2 bases at J, with 14 bases in the middle. CDR1 and CDR2 (germline): SGHRS, YFSETQ. The CDR3: CASSSQPEATNEKLFF. The CDR3 region has the DNA TGCGCCAGCAGCTCTCAGCCCGAGGCGACTAATGAAAAACTGTTTTTT.

The chain has TRBV7-9 and TRBJ1-1; D unresolved. The CDR3 is 13 amino acids. Germline lookup yields CDR1 SEHNR and CDR2 FQNEAQ (reference sequence). Deletions cut 5 bases from V and 5 bases from J, with 12 bases between. The DNA of the CDR3 is TGTGCCAGCAGCGCTAGAGCGGATACTGAAGCTTTCTTT. This translates into CASSARADTEAFF.

The V gene is TRBV19, the J gene TRBJ1-5; 7 bases are a match to TRBD1. The CDR3 length is 13 residues. Germline V gene data show CDR1 as LNHDA and CDR2 as SQIVND (reference sequence). Trimming at V came to 5 bases and at J to 4 bases, leaving 2 bases not matched to a gene. The CDR3 bases are TGTGCCAGTAGTGCGGACAGGAATCAGCCCCAGCATTTT. This translates into CASSADRNQPQHF.

This clone was seen a few times. The genes are TRBV6-4 and TRBJ1-5; D gene unclear. V was clipped by 5 bases and J by 0 bases, with 8 bases between them. The CDR3 has 14 amino acids. Germline V CDR1 and CDR2: MRHNA, SNTAGT. The CDR3 region is CASSRDSSNQPQHF. The CDR3 DNA reads as TGTGCCAGCAGTCGGGATTCTAGCAATCAGCCCCAGCATTTT.

V is TRBV18 and J is TRBJ1-2, with TRBD1 identical over 10 bases. Looked up from germline, CDR1 is KGHSH and CDR2 is LQKENI. Losses at the gene ends were 3 bases for V and 4 bases for J; bases not matched to a gene: 11. This CDR3 has 17 amino acids. The CDR3 spells CASSPGQGEGRLYGYTF. The CDR3 bases are TGTGCCAGCTCACCCGGACAGGGGGAGGGTCGACTCTATGGCTACACCTTC.

The chain links TRBV5-1 to TRBJ2-5; D may be TRBD2 (5 bases). V dropped 4 bases and J dropped 5 bases, with 9 bases sitting between them. Per the germline V gene, CDR1 is SGHRS and CDR2 is YFSETQ. The length of the CDR3 is 12 residues. The CDR3 here is CASSQLGETQYF. CDR3 DNA: TGCGCCAGCAGCCAACTAGGCGAGACCCAGTACTTC.

This chain uses TRBV29-1 with TRBJ1-2, with D hard to call. CDR3 length equals 13 residues. Germline loops: CDR1 SQVTM, CDR2 ANQGSEA. V lost 1 base and J lost 1, with 7 bases in between. The CDR3 sequence: CSVEGEGNYGYTF. In DNA form, the CDR3 reads TGCAGCGTTGAAGGGGAGGGTAACTATGGCTACACCTTC.

This chain connects TRBV19 to TRBJ2-2, with a possible D match to TRBD2 (7 bases). CDR3 length: 15 residues. Looked up from germline, CDR1 is LNHDA and CDR2 is SQIVND (reference sequence). V was shortened by 7 bases and J by 4 bases, with 16 bases between the two germline ends. The CDR3 DNA reads as TGTGCCAGTAAGGGGGGGTCTGTGAGCACCGGGGAGCTGTTTTTT. Protein: CASKGGSVSTGELFF.

The chain carries TRBV6-1 and TRBJ2-7, with TRBD1 matching 8 bases. The CDR3 is made up of 15 amino acids. Germline CDR1 reads MNHNS; CDR2 reads SASEGT. V lost 7 bases and J lost 2; bases outside the gene matches: 10. DNA for the CDR3: TGTGCCAGCAAAAAAGAGGGGACAGGTGCCTACGAGCAGTACTTC. The encoded protein is CASKKEGTGAYEQYF.

This clone was counted a few times. The V and J genes are TRBV4-3 and TRBJ1-6, with TRBD1 as a possible D gene (5 bases). CDR3 size: 16 residues. CDR1 is LGHNA and CDR2 is YSLEER in the germline V gene. Trimming removed 1 base at V and 7 bases at J, with 14 bases between. CDR3 sequence reads: CASSQGDGASNSPLHF. The DNA for the CDR3 is TGCGCCAGCAGCCAAGGGGATGGGGCTTCCAATTCACCCCTCCACTTT.

The chain links TRBV5-4 to TRBJ2-7; D may be TRBD2 (5 bases). The CDR3 contains 15 residues. Germline-derived CDR1 and CDR2 are SGHNT and YYREEE (reference sequence). V dropped 0 bases and J dropped 2 bases, with 12 bases sitting between them. The CDR3 here is CASSLGAGKAYEQYF. In nucleotides, the CDR3 is TGTGCCAGCAGCTTGGGAGCCGGGAAAGCCTACGAGCAGTACTTC.

The rearrangement links TRBV6-5 to TRBJ2-7, with TRBD1 matching 7 bases. The CDR3 spans 15 residues. Per germline, CDR1 MNHEY and CDR2 SVGAGI. J was trimmed by 9 bases and V by 6 bases; bases with no gene match: 17. CDR3 in amino acids: CASSLGRQGGGGQYF. The CDR3 DNA is TGTGCCAGCAGCCTGGGGAGACAGGGTGGTGGAGGGCAGTACTTC.

The V call is TRBV30, the J call TRBJ2-3; 7 bases map to TRBD2. The germline V gene encodes CDR1 GTSNPN and CDR2 SVGIG (reference sequence). V was clipped by 3 bases and J by 2 bases; unmatched bases: 8. There are 15 residues in the CDR3. DNA for the CDR3: TGTGCCTGGAGCCGATTCCTAGCGGACACAGATACGCAGTATTTT. It codes for CAWSRFLADTDTQYF.

This clone was seen a handful of times. The chain couples TRBV2 to TRBJ2-6, with a tentative D call TRBD1 (6 bases). The CDR3 runs to 18 residues. Per the germline V gene, CDR1 is SNHLY and CDR2 is FYNNEI. The V end was cut by 4 bases, the J end by 4 bases, with 20 bases between. CDR3: CASSVWGQHSSGANVLTF. CDR3 sequence (DNA): TGTGCCAGCAGTGTCTGGGGACAACACTCTTCCGGGGCCAACGTCCTGACTTTC.

This rearrangement joins TRBV2 to TRBJ1-6; D is perhaps TRBD1 (6 bases). Per the germline V gene, CDR1 is SNHLY and CDR2 is FYNNEI. Trimming removed 6 bases at V and 7 bases at J, with 10 bases between. There are 13 residues in the CDR3. CDR3 sequence reads: CASRQGENSPLHF. CDR3 DNA sequence: TGTGCCAGCAGACAGGGAGAGAATTCACCCCTCCACTTT.

The V gene is TRBV5-8, the J gene TRBJ1-3; D is ambiguous. The germline V and J ends were trimmed by 0 bases and 5 bases, with 9 bases remaining between them. CDR1 and CDR2 from the germline V gene are SGHTS and YDEGEE. There are 14 residues in the CDR3. CDR3 coding DNA: TGTGCCAGCAGCTTGGAAGCGGTTAGAAACACCATATATTTT. It yields the protein CASSLEAVRNTIYF.

This chain links TRBV5-1 with TRBJ1-1; D not certain. Trimming removed 0 bases from V and 6 bases from J, with 9 bases in between. The germline V gene has CDR1 SGHRS and CDR2 YFSETQ. This CDR3 is built from 13 residues. The CDR3 bases are TGCGCCAGCAGCTTGGCCGGGTTCGCTGAAGCTTTCTTT. Protein product: CASSLAGFAEAFF. Full variable domain (outside the CDR3, taken from reference TRBV5-1 and TRBJ1-1): KAGVTQTPRYLIKTRGQQVTLSCSPISGHRSVSWYQQTPGQGLQFLFEYFSETQRNKGNFPGRFSGRQFSNSRSEMNVSTLELGDSALYLCASSLAGFAEAFFGQGTRLTVV.

The V gene is TRBV5-6, the J gene TRBJ2-3, with TRBD2 identical over 8 bases. The CDR3 consists of 15 residues. The V and J ends lost 2 bases and 7 bases, in that order; junction bases with no gene match: 9. Germline CDR1 SGHDT, CDR2 YYEEEE. The CDR3 sequence: CASSFPAGGRNTQYF. The CDR3 DNA reads TGTGCCAGCAGCTTTCCGGCGGGGGGTCGGAATACGCAGTATTTT.